One and the same sample provided the 28 T cell receptor beta chains below, sequenced in a study of shared clonotypes between healthy human individuals. Assay used: immunoSEQ multiplex PCR; TCRdb lists only in-frame clones, some missing. This table holds some 2,500,000 clones, around 90% found once. The sample taken for sequencing was naive CD4+ T cells from PBMCs. Subset of the sample: CD45RA+ positively selected. These receptors all stem from a man younger than 35 in good health. Some clones in this sample may be carry-over from other donors' samples.

The CDR3 loop is CASTPTEGATGANQPQHF. The CDR3 DNA reads as TGTGCCAGCACCCCCACCGAGGGTGCTACTGGGGCCAATCAGCCCCAGCATTTT. The rearrangement joins TRBV4-2 to TRBJ1-5, with D maybe TRBD1 (5 bases). CDR3 length equals 18 residues. Germline-derived CDR1 and CDR2 are LGHNA and YNFKEQ. V was trimmed by 7 bases and J by 3 bases, leaving 25 bases between them.

This chain uses TRBV2 with TRBJ2-3; D gene ambiguous. The germline V and J ends were trimmed by 1 base and 10 bases, with 9 bases remaining between them. This CDR3 contains 12 residues. Germline V gives CDR1 SNHLY, CDR2 FYNNEI. This CDR3 is CASSEEGVAQYF. The CDR3 DNA follows: TGTGCCAGCAGTGAAGAGGGTGTTGCGCAGTATTTT.

J is TRBJ2-1 and V is TRBV4-3; 8 nucleotides align to TRBD2. CDR1 LGHNA and CDR2 YSLEER come from the germline V gene. Trimming took 1 base from V and 8 from J; bases not matched to a gene: 7. The CDR3 totals 15 residues. CDR3: CASSQGERELDEQFF. The CDR3 region has the DNA TGCGCCAGCAGCCAAGGGGAGCGGGAGCTCGATGAGCAGTTCTTC.

The CDR3 region is CASSLGDRLAKNIQYF. DNA for the CDR3: TGCGCCAGCAGCTTGGGGGACAGGCTAGCCAAAAACATTCAGTACTTC. The chain recombines TRBV5-1 with TRBJ2-4; 8 positions agree with TRBD1. V shed 0 bases and J 0 bases; nucleotides not matched to a gene: 2. The germline V gene encodes CDR1 SGHRS and CDR2 YFSETQ. The CDR3 runs 16 residues.

This clone has just a few counts. The chain couples TRBV18 to TRBJ2-2; no clear D. The CDR3 contains 14 residues. The V and J ends lost 3 bases and 5 bases respectively, with 10 bases between them. CDR1 and CDR2 from the germline V gene are KGHSH and LQKENI. The CDR3 DNA reads TGTGCCAGCTCACCGACCGCGAGTACCGGGGAGCTGTTTTTT. Residues: CASSPTASTGELFF. Variable domain in full (rest from reference TRBV18 and TRBJ2-2): NAGVMQNPRHLVRRRGQEARLRCSPMKGHSHVYWYRQLPEEGLKFMVYLQKENIIDESGMPKERFSAEFPKEGPSILRIQQVVRGDSAAYFCASSPTASTGELFFGEGSRLTVL.

The rearrangement joins TRBV18 to TRBJ1-1, with D possibly being TRBD1 (5 bases). Trimming cost V 5 bases and J 0 bases, with 16 bases left between them. This CDR3 is 16 amino acids long. Germline loops: CDR1 KGHSH, CDR2 LQKENI. The CDR3 loop reads CASSSRATTMNTEAFF. CDR3 in DNA: TGTGCCAGCTCAAGCAGGGCTACAACCATGAACACTGAAGCTTTCTTT.

This clone showed up just once. The chain is built from TRBV5-5 and TRBJ2-2; TRBD2 agrees at 10 bases. CDR3 length: 16 amino acids. Germline V gene lookup returns CDR1 SGHKS and CDR2 YYEKEE (reference sequence). The ends lost 2 bases at V and 6 bases at J; junction bases unmatched: 7. This CDR3 reads CASSFEEAGGAGELFF. CDR3 nucleotide sequence: TGTGCCAGCAGCTTTGAAGAAGCGGGAGGGGCCGGGGAGCTGTTTTTT. Using reference TRBV5-5 and TRBJ2-2 for the parts outside the CDR3, the full variable domain is DAGVTQSPTHLIKTRGQQVTLRCSPISGHKSVSWYQQVLGQGPQFIFQYYEKEERGRGNFPDRFSARQFPNYSSELNVNALLLGDSALYLCASSFEEAGGAGELFFGEGSRLTVL.

This chain connects TRBV4-1 to TRBJ2-2; D is unresolved. Trimming took off 5 bases at V and 7 bases at J, with 17 bases between the two ends. The CDR3 spans 15 residues. Germline-derived CDR1 and CDR2 are MGHRA and YSYEKL. CDR3 nucleotides: TGCGCCAGCAGCGTAAACCCGAATCTAGGCGGGGAGCTGTTTTTT. Amino acid sequence: CASSVNPNLGGELFF.

The chain employs TRBV4-1 and TRBJ1-2; the D is unclear. This CDR3 is 12 amino acids long. The V gene lost 1 base and the J gene lost 4 bases, with 4 bases spanning the gap. The germline V gene has CDR1 MGHRA and CDR2 YSYEKL. The DNA of the CDR3 is TGCGCCAGCAGCCAAGGGGCCTATGGCTACACCTTC. Translated: CASSQGAYGYTF.

The chain joins TRBV18 to TRBJ2-1, with D possibly being TRBD2 (6 bases). With 4 bases removed from V and 3 bases from J, the gap between germline ends came to 22 bases. Germline loops: CDR1 KGHSH, CDR2 LQKENI. The CDR3 runs to 18 residues. Here the CDR3 reads CASSQLGGSNLYYNEQFF. The DNA of the CDR3 is TGTGCCAGCTCACAACTCGGAGGGAGCAACCTCTACTACAATGAGCAGTTCTTC.

The V gene is TRBV20-1, the J gene TRBJ2-3; D unresolved. This CDR3 is built from 10 residues. Germline V CDR1 and CDR2: DFQATT, SNEGSKA (reference sequence). Trimming shortened V by 3 bases and J by 9 bases, and 7 bases separated the two germline ends. Here the CDR3 reads CSASLSTQYF. CDR3 DNA sequence: TGCAGTGCTAGTTTAAGCACGCAGTATTTT.

In this sample, this clone turned up once. The chain carries TRBV7-9 and TRBJ2-3; D might be TRBD1 or TRBD2, each matching 5 bases. Trimming took off 5 bases at V and 1 base at J, with 16 bases between the two ends. The CDR3 has 16 residues. The V gene's germline CDR1 is SEHNR and CDR2 FQNEAQ (reference sequence). The DNA for the CDR3 is TGTGCCAGCAGCCCCAGGGTCCGGGACCGCACAGATACGCAGTATTTT. Protein sequence: CASSPRVRDRTDTQYF.

The chain joins TRBV5-4 to TRBJ1-2, with TRBD1 identical over 7 bases. The CDR3 loop spans 16 amino acids. V was pared by 1 base and J by 2 bases, with 8 bases of the junction left unmatched. Germline-derived CDR1 and CDR2 are SGHNT and YYREEE (reference sequence). CDR3 region: CASSLKGAKGNYGYTF. The CDR3 nucleotides read TGTGCCAGCAGCTTGAAGGGGGCAAAGGGCAACTATGGCTACACCTTC.

The rearrangement links TRBV29-1 to TRBJ2-4; D might be TRBD2 (5 bases). The CDR3 has 15 amino acids. V lost 0 bases and J 0 bases, leaving 9 bases between the germline ends. The germline V gene encodes CDR1 SQVTM and CDR2 ANQGSEA. The CDR3 loop reads CSVEDTGVAKNIQYF. CDR3 DNA: TGCAGCGTTGAAGATACCGGGGTAGCCAAAAACATTCAGTACTTC.

The chain has TRBV5-4 and TRBJ2-3; D could derive from TRBD1 or TRBD2 (5 bases each). Germline assignment: CDR1 SGHNT and CDR2 YYREEE (reference sequence). This CDR3 is 15 amino acids long. V was shortened by 0 bases and J by 7 bases, with 15 bases between the two germline ends. CDR3 coding DNA: TGTGCCAGCAGCTTGGGTCCAGGGAGCACTAATACGCAGTATTTT. As protein: CASSLGPGSTNTQYF.

V gene TRBV4-2 combines with J gene TRBJ2-3; 9 bases match TRBD2. Germline values: CDR1 LGHNA, CDR2 YNFKEQ. Trimming cost V 0 bases and J 11 bases; bases outside gene matches: 12. The CDR3 consists of 16 residues. DNA of the CDR3: TGTGCCAGCAGCCAAGATAGGCTAGCGGGGCCGGGATGGCAGTATTTT. Its protein product is CASSQDRLAGPGWQYF.

CDR3 sequence: CASSLTPAGQEGYGYTF. The CDR3 nucleotides are TGTGCCAGCAGTTTAACCCCAGCGGGACAGGAGGGCTATGGCTACACCTTC. The rearrangement links TRBV28 to TRBJ1-2, with 8 bases that match TRBD1. Germline-derived CDR1 and CDR2 are MDHEN and SYDVKM. Trimming removed 2 bases from V and 4 bases from J; junction bases left unmatched: 12. This CDR3 spans 17 amino acids.

The rearrangement joins TRBV5-1 to TRBJ2-5, with TRBD2 matching over 7 bases. CDR1 is SGHRS and CDR2 is YFSETQ in the germline V gene. The trim removed 3 bases at V and 5 bases at J, leaving 10 bases unmatched. This CDR3 is built from 15 residues. CDR3: CASSSLLVSGETQYF. CDR3 bases: TGCGCCAGCAGCTCCTTGTTGGTTAGCGGGGAGACCCAGTACTTC.

The chain joins TRBV25-1 to TRBJ2-1; 8 positions match TRBD1. Germline lookup yields CDR1 MGHDK and CDR2 SYGVNS. This CDR3 spans 14 amino acids. V lost 8 bases and J lost 1; bases outside the gene matches: 4. In DNA form, the CDR3 reads TGTGCCAGCGTTAGACAGGGGTCCTACAATGAGCAGTTCTTC. This gives the protein CASVRQGSYNEQFF.

The gene calls are TRBV5-4 and TRBJ1-1; D is unclear. This CDR3 is built from 14 residues. V was shortened by 2 bases and J by 0 bases, with 8 bases between the two germline ends. Germline loops: CDR1 SGHNT, CDR2 YYREEE (reference sequence). The CDR3 DNA sequence: TGTGCCAGCAGCTTAGTAGGGATGAACACTGAAGCTTTCTTT. It encodes CASSLVGMNTEAFF.

The chain recombines TRBV7-2 with TRBJ2-5; the match to TRBD2 covers 12 bases. J was trimmed by 4 bases and V by 4 bases; bases with no gene match: 4. Germline loops: CDR1 SGHTA, CDR2 FQGNSA. The CDR3 runs 15 residues. The CDR3 coding sequence is TGTGCCAGCAGCTACGGACTAGCGGGAAGAGAGACCCAGTACTTC. Its translation: CASSYGLAGRETQYF.

The gene calls are TRBV5-1 and TRBJ1-1, with D possibly being TRBD1 (6 bases). The germline V gene encodes CDR1 SGHRS and CDR2 YFSETQ. V was clipped by 4 bases and J by 2 bases, with 15 bases between them. CDR3 length equals 15 residues. In DNA form, the CDR3 reads TGCGCCAGCAGCCTACTTACAGGGAAAAACACTGAAGCTTTCTTT. Amino acids: CASSLLTGKNTEAFF.

A word on this clone: Other DNA sequences within the sample encode an identical CDR3. The rearrangement links TRBV28 to TRBJ1-1; D is uncertain. Germline CDR1 and CDR2: MDHEN and SYDVKM. The CDR3 extends over 12 amino acids. V lost 5 bases to trimming and J lost 0 bases, with 4 bases between them. The CDR3 spells CASSEVNTEAFF. CDR3 nucleotides: TGTGCCAGCAGTGAAGTGAACACTGAAGCTTTCTTT.

The rearrangement joins TRBV5-8 to TRBJ1-2; TRBD1 aligns across 9 bases. V was clipped by 6 bases and J by 3 bases; unmatched bases: 9. Germline loops: CDR1 SGHTS, CDR2 YDEGEE. The CDR3 totals 15 residues. CDR3 protein: CASNPGTGWDYGYTF. CDR3 DNA: TGTGCCAGCAACCCAGGGACAGGGTGGGACTATGGCTACACCTTC. The whole variable domain, filled in from reference TRBV5-8 and TRBJ1-2, reads EAGVTQSPTHLIKTRGQQATLRCSPISGHTSVYWYQQALGLGLQFLLWYDEGEERNRGNFPPRFSGRQFPNYSSELNVNALELEDSALYLCASNPGTGWDYGYTFGSGTRLTVV.

The V and J genes are TRBV6-1 and TRBJ2-3; the match to TRBD2 covers 9 bases. J gave up 2 bases and V 1 base, and 7 bases lay outside the gene matches. Per germline, CDR1 MNHNS and CDR2 SASEGT. The CDR3 has 17 amino acids. CDR3 DNA: TGTGCCAGCAGTGAAGGGGGGACTAGCCTTAACACAGATACGCAGTATTTT. As protein: CASSEGGTSLNTDTQYF.

The gene calls are TRBV5-1 and TRBJ1-1; D is possibly TRBD1 (5 bases). Germline V CDR1 and CDR2: SGHRS, YFSETQ. The CDR3 has 14 amino acids. V lost 2 bases to trimming and J lost 6 bases, with 14 bases between them. CDR3 sequence: CASSLGALRAEAFF. The CDR3 DNA is TGCGCCAGCAGCTTAGGGGCCCTAAGGGCTGAAGCTTTCTTT.

This clone showed up just once. The chain carries TRBV29-1 and TRBJ2-5; the D is unclear. CDR1 is SQVTM, CDR2 ANQGSEA, per germline. This CDR3 has 12 amino acids. Trimming pared 6 bases from V and 5 bases from J, leaving 13 bases between. CDR3 DNA: TGCAGCGTAGCTCAGACCTCCGAGACCCAGTACTTC. It yields the protein CSVAQTSETQYF.

This CDR3 reads CASSLLRTGGNEQYF. The CDR3 DNA is TGTGCCAGCAGCTTACTAAGGACAGGGGGCAACGAGCAGTACTTC. The chain employs TRBV7-8 and TRBJ2-5; 11 bases align to TRBD1. The last part of the DNA fits TRBJ2-7 better; the J call may be wrong. The CDR3 length is 15 residues. CDR1 is SGHVS, CDR2 FQNEAQ, per germline.